Presented here are 17 T cell receptor beta chains from one specimen sequenced in a study of blood T cell repertoires in COVID-19. Sequencing used immunoSEQ multiplex PCR; TCRdb keeps in-frame clones, though not all of them. The sample lists about 200,000 clones, 75% to 90% seen once, with around 2% in the top ten. The sequenced sample consisted of PBMCs or T cells enriched from blood (not recorded which). These TCRs come from a woman between 25 and 40 years old who had recovered from COVID-19.

The V call is TRBV5-5, the J call TRBJ2-1; TRBD2 agrees at 8 bases. The germline CDR1 and CDR2 sequences are SGHKS and YYEKEE (reference sequence). The CDR3 consists of 14 residues. V gave up 5 bases and J gave up 5 bases; unmatched junction bases: 6. DNA for the CDR3: TGTGCCAGCAGTTCGACTAGCGCCCACAATGAGCAGTTCTTC. It is translated as CASSSTSAHNEQFF.

The V gene is TRBV5-8, the J gene TRBJ1-1; 8 bases line up with TRBD1. The CDR3 has 16 amino acids. Germline-derived CDR1 and CDR2 are SGHTS and YDEGEE. The trim removed 2 bases at V and 1 base at J, leaving 7 bases unmatched. This CDR3 reads CASSLWTGLGNTEAFF. CDR3 nucleotides: TGTGCCAGCAGCTTATGGACAGGGCTGGGGAACACTGAAGCTTTCTTT.

This chain joins TRBV5-8 and TRBJ1-2; D is uncertain. Germline CDR1 is SGHTS and CDR2 is YDEGEE. This CDR3 region has 13 residues. V was cut by 4 bases and J by 0 bases, with 7 bases left in between. DNA of the CDR3: TGTGCCAGCAGCCCCGGGACTAACTATGGCTACACCTTC. Residues: CASSPGTNYGYTF.

V usage is TRBV9 and J usage is TRBJ1-4, with a possible D match to TRBD1 (5 bases). Germline lookup yields CDR1 SGDLS and CDR2 YYNGEE. The CDR3 runs 16 residues. Trimming removed 4 bases at V and 5 bases at J, with 18 bases between. CDR3 bases: TGTGCCAGCAGCCTCGACGTGGGGGGGGAGAATGAAAAACTGTTTTTT. Its protein is CASSLDVGGENEKLFF.

The chain uses TRBV7-2 and TRBJ1-4; tentative D call: TRBD1 (6 bases). The germline V gene encodes CDR1 SGHTA and CDR2 FQGNSA. CDR3 length: 17 residues. Trimming cost V 2 bases and J 0 bases, with 13 bases left between them. The DNA for the CDR3 is TGTGCCAGCAGCTTACGGACAGTTCTATCAACTAATGAAAAACTGTTTTTT. Protein product: CASSLRTVLSTNEKLFF.

This sequence joins TRBV19 and TRBJ2-3; TRBD2 agrees at 9 bases. This CDR3 spans 13 amino acids. The V gene's germline CDR1 is LNHDA and CDR2 SQIVND (reference sequence). V trimming: 3 bases; J trimming: 14 bases; junction bases outside the gene matches: 9. The DNA for the CDR3 is TGTGCCAGTAGTATTACTAGCGGGCCTGTTCCGTATTTT. Translating gives CASSITSGPVPYF.

This clone was found a few times. The chain links TRBV2 to TRBJ2-7; 8 bases match TRBD1. This CDR3 has 12 residues. Germline trimming cut 6 bases from V and 7 bases from J; bases unmatched to any gene: 5. Germline V gene data show CDR1 as SNHLY and CDR2 as FYNNEI. CDR3 nucleotide sequence: TGTGCCAGCAGCTGGACAGGGTGGGAGCAGTACTTC. Its translation: CASSWTGWEQYF.

The CDR3 DNA follows: TGTGCCAGCAGCCCGGGACTAGCGGAAATCACAGATACGCAGTATTTT. Translating gives CASSPGLAEITDTQYF. V usage is TRBV7-9 and J usage is TRBJ2-3; the match to TRBD2 covers 11 bases. The V gene end was trimmed by 5 bases and the J gene end by 2 bases; junction bases not matched to a gene: 6. Looked up from germline, CDR1 is SEHNR and CDR2 is FQNEAQ (reference sequence). CDR3 size: 16 residues. The full variable domain, its missing parts supplied by reference TRBV7-9 and TRBJ2-3, is DTGVSQNPRHKITKRGQNVTFRCDPISEHNRLYWYRQTLGQGPEFLTYFQNEAQLEKSRLLSDRFSAERPKGSFSTLEIQRTEQGDSAMYLCASSPGLAEITDTQYFGPGTRLTVL.

This clone was recorded a few times. The chain links TRBV11-2 to TRBJ2-1, with D perhaps TRBD2 (6 bases). V lost 5 bases and J lost 8, with 19 bases in between. Germline CDR1 reads SGHAT; CDR2 reads FQNNGV. The CDR3 runs to 15 residues. In nucleotides, the CDR3 is TGTGCCAGCAGCCAGTGGGGGGAGGATGCCCATGAGCAGTTCTTC. It is translated as CASSQWGEDAHEQFF.

V and J are TRBV11-3 and TRBJ2-3; 10 nucleotides line up with TRBD2. J lost 2 bases, V lost 7 bases, and 6 bases had no gene match. Germline V lookup: CDR1 SGHNT, CDR2 YENEEA. The CDR3 has 15 residues. CDR3 residues: CASTPLAGVTDTQYF. Written as DNA, the CDR3 is TGTGCCAGCACCCCTCTAGCGGGAGTCACAGATACGCAGTATTTT.

The chain recombines TRBV9 with TRBJ2-5; maybe TRBD2 (6 bases). CDR3 size: 15 residues. CDR1 is SGDLS and CDR2 is YYNGEE in the germline V gene. The V end was cut by 0 bases, the J end by 1 base, with 10 bases between. The CDR3 sequence is CASSVAGRPQETQYF. The CDR3 nucleotides are TGTGCCAGCAGCGTAGCAGGGAGGCCCCAAGAGACCCAGTACTTC.

V usage is TRBV5-1 and J usage is TRBJ2-3; TRBD2 matches at 8 bases. Per germline, CDR1 SGHRS and CDR2 YFSETQ. The V and J ends lost 1 base and 1 base, in that order; junction bases with no gene match: 8. This CDR3 has 17 amino acids. The CDR3 DNA reads as TGCGCCAGCAGCTTGTCCCCGGGTAGCGGGGGCACAGATACGCAGTATTTT. It translates to CASSLSPGSGGTDTQYF.

This clone has just a few counts. CDR3 in amino acids: CAWNFGDGSPLHF. CDR3 nucleotides: TGTGCCTGGAATTTCGGGGATGGTTCACCCCTCCACTTT. The V and J genes are TRBV30 and TRBJ1-6; D not certain. This CDR3 spans 13 amino acids. The germline gives CDR1 GTSNPN, CDR2 SVGIG (reference sequence). V lost 4 bases and J lost 9, with 13 bases in between.

The V and J genes are TRBV6-5 and TRBJ1-1, with 7 bases that match TRBD1. Germline trimming cut 4 bases from V and 1 base from J; bases unmatched to any gene: 6. Germline V lookup: CDR1 MNHEY, CDR2 SVGAGI. The CDR3 spans 15 residues. Here the CDR3 reads CASSFMGQSNTEAFF. The DNA for the CDR3 is TGTGCCAGCAGTTTCATGGGACAGTCGAACACTGAAGCTTTCTTT.

The J gene is TRBJ2-5, the V gene TRBV6-5; TRBD1 matches at 8 bases. The CDR3 length is 14 residues. From germline, CDR1 is MNHEY and CDR2 SVGAGI. The V and J ends lost 9 bases and 5 bases, in that order; junction bases with no gene match: 11. The CDR3 loop is CASIVPGGDETQYF. The CDR3, as DNA: TGTGCCAGTATCGTACCAGGGGGCGATGAGACCCAGTACTTC.

The rearrangement links TRBV5-1 to TRBJ2-3, with D possibly being TRBD2 (6 bases). The V end lost 0 bases, the J end lost 4 bases, and 9 bases lay between the germline ends. Per the germline V gene, CDR1 is SGHRS and CDR2 is YFSETQ. This CDR3 is built from 14 residues. The CDR3 loop is CASSLGGVADTQYF. In nucleotides, the CDR3 is TGCGCCAGCAGCTTGGGCGGGGTAGCAGATACGCAGTATTTT. Looking up the rest from reference TRBV5-1 and TRBJ2-3 gives the full variable domain: KAGVTQTPRYLIKTRGQQVTLSCSPISGHRSVSWYQQTPGQGLQFLFEYFSETQRNKGNFPGRFSGRQFSNSRSEMNVSTLELGDSALYLCASSLGGVADTQYFGPGTRLTVL.

The V and J genes are TRBV12-3 or TRBV12-4 and TRBJ1-4; maybe TRBD1 (6 bases). Trimming removed 7 bases from V and 7 bases from J, with 13 bases in between. This CDR3 comprises 13 residues. The CDR3 region has the DNA TGTGCCAGCACTTTGGGGGCCGTTGAAAAACTGTTTTTT. It yields the protein CASTLGAVEKLFF.